The sequence of this TCR beta chain was determined in a study of regulatory T cells in long-lasting Graves disease. Study details: Under 3 months of antithyroid drugs had been taken by newly diagnosed Graves' patients.

iRepertoire HTBI primers and Arm-PCR of CDR3 regions built TCR beta libraries. MiXCR, run by TCRdb on the multiplex PCR reads, gives a single entry per CDR3 protein. The profile covers over 300,000 distinct CDR3 sequences, with 15% to 17% appearing a single time and 22% taken by the ten largest. This clonotype showed up just once. One base away lies a much larger clone, so this may be a sequencing read error. Documented time point: newly diagnosed GD, antithyroid drugs for less than 3 months. From RNA extracted from PBMCs, the TCR library was made. The CDR3 spans 14 residues. CDR1 is MNHEY, CDR2 SVGAGI, per germline.

The V call is TRBV6-5, the J call TRBJ1-1; no reliable D call. The source is a female donor with Graves disease. This specimen consisted of peripheral blood mononuclear cells (PBMCs), obtained at new diagnosis, from a patient treated with antithyroid drugs. CDR3 sequence (DNA): TGTGCCAGCAGTTACCAAACAGCAAACACTGAAGCTTCCTTT. The encoded protein is CASSYQTANTEASF.